This T cell receptor (beta chain) was documented in a study of beta chain features in type 1 diabetes. On the study more broadly: The samples had 100 million to 140 million sorted cells examined in all.

Of the isolated RNA, all was reverse transcribed, and so the sequenced material was expressed TCRB transcripts. The data were produced by immunoSEQ multiplex PCR, yet TCRdb's version contains in-frame clones alone and is incomplete. The sample contains 300,000 to 400,000 clones, approximately 8.2% of which appear only once. Deletions cut 1 base from V and 4 bases from J, with 14 bases between. Germline assignment: CDR1 SGHTA and CDR2 FQGNSA. CDR3 length equals 15 residues. V is TRBV7-2 and J is TRBJ2-7, with D perhaps being TRBD1 or TRBD2 (5 bases each). This TCR derives from a woman aged 18 to 35 in good health. Sequencing used central memory CD4+ T cells from blood. The CDR3 region is CASSLGGTGEYEQYF. The CDR3 DNA reads as TGTGCCAGCAGCTTAGGAGGGACCGGGGAATACGAGCAGTACTTC. The full variable domain, with the rest looked up from reference TRBV7-2 and TRBJ2-7, is GAGVSQSPSNKVTEKGKDVELRCDPISGHTALYWYRQSLGQGLEFLIYFQGNSAPDKSGLPSDRFSAERTGGSVSTLTIQRTQQEDSAVYLCASSLGGTGEYEQYFGPGTRLTVT.